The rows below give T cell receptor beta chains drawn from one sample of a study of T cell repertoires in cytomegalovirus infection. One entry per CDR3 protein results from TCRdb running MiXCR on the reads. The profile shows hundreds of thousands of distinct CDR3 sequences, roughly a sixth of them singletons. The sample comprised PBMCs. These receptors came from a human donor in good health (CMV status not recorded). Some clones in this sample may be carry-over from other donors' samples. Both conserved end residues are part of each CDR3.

cdr3_aa: CASSITGGATYEQYF
v_call: TRBV19

cdr3_aa: CASSQGAGGSGNTIYF
v_call: TRBV4-2

cdr3_aa: CASYGASGANVLTF
v_call: TRBV6-6

cdr3_aa: CSARDRVGTTDTQYF
v_call: TRBV20-1

cdr3_aa: CATSDAGYRGETQYF
v_call: TRBV24-1

cdr3_aa: CASSLVGQGFAETQYF
v_call: TRBV7-2

cdr3_aa: CATVGQLMNTEAFF
v_call: TRBV10-3

cdr3_aa: CASSLTGQGLQPQHF
v_call: TRBV5-8

cdr3_aa: CASSLVHSRNSNQPQHF
v_call: TRBV7-2

cdr3_aa: CASSTRTSGSTGELFF
v_call: TRBV7-2

cdr3_aa: CASSSRRTGWTEKLFF
v_call: TRBV7-9

cdr3_aa: CSARREEPQHF
v_call: TRBV20-1

cdr3_aa: CASSVGQGVHEQYF
v_call: TRBV11-3

cdr3_aa: CATSDYYGTKQETQYF
v_call: TRBV24-1

cdr3_aa: CASSGAPSEAFF
v_call: TRBV2

cdr3_aa: CASSGRHGNTEAFF
v_call: TRBV7-2

cdr3_aa: CASRSRQGSYEQYF
v_call: TRBV7-8

cdr3_aa: CASSPVSGGIQETQYF
v_call: TRBV7-2

cdr3_aa: CASSPRTVQGGEAFF
v_call: TRBV5-1

cdr3_aa: CASSLQRIGEAFF
v_call: TRBV12-3/TRBV12-4

cdr3_aa: CATKREDRAVTDTQYF
v_call: TRBV10-3

cdr3_aa: CASGGTVTSTDTQYF
v_call: TRBV7-3

cdr3_aa: CASSRRVETGIFITIVPQHF
v_call: TRBV19

cdr3_aa: CASSLERLGTEQFF
v_call: TRBV12-3/TRBV12-4

cdr3_aa: CASKAGQGSTGELFF
v_call: TRBV2

cdr3_aa: CASSYSGNRYNEQFF
v_call: TRBV6-5

cdr3_aa: CASSYGGGGQDTEAFF
v_call: TRBV6-2/TRBV6-3

cdr3_aa: CSAREGHGYTF
v_call: TRBV20-1

cdr3_aa: CASSLSWQDNVLTF
v_call: TRBV27

cdr3_aa: CASSLEGWGTEAFF
v_call: TRBV7-2

cdr3_aa: CASSLGPPAPEAFF
v_call: TRBV11-2

cdr3_aa: CASSSPEGTRFF
v_call: TRBV11-2

cdr3_aa: CSERDSVHNEQFF
v_call: TRBV20-1

cdr3_aa: CAISEPGQGTYEQYF
v_call: TRBV10-3

cdr3_aa: CSARLIAGRRETQYF
v_call: TRBV20-1

cdr3_aa: CASTQALYNEQFF
v_call: TRBV11-1

cdr3_aa: CASSSGRGLGQETQYF
v_call: TRBV5-4

cdr3_aa: CASGLSSYNEQFF
v_call: TRBV7-2

cdr3_aa: CATSLVGGNNEQFF
v_call: TRBV15

cdr3_aa: CASSLPGANNEQFF
v_call: TRBV7-9

cdr3_aa: CASSQTTGLNYGYTF
v_call: TRBV19

cdr3_aa: CASSLFAGGQIGTQYF
v_call: TRBV7-2

cdr3_aa: CSARDPRDRPLGQYF
v_call: TRBV20-1

cdr3_aa: CASSNSNFRETQYF
v_call: TRBV12-3/TRBV12-4

cdr3_aa: CASSRGLQTGQAQWPQHF
v_call: TRBV7-8

cdr3_aa: CASLAGQGEETQYF
v_call: TRBV7-6

cdr3_aa: CASSAKISYNEQFF
v_call: TRBV7-9

cdr3_aa: CASSDQGEETQYF
v_call: TRBV19

cdr3_aa: CASSPQDRYGYTF
v_call: TRBV7-2

cdr3_aa: CASSPTGSHLGQYF
v_call: TRBV5-1

cdr3_aa: CASSPGTEQMTLF
v_call: TRBV18

cdr3_aa: CASSSDRDPNTGELFF
v_call: TRBV7-9

cdr3_aa: CSARGQGTDTQYF
v_call: TRBV20-1

cdr3_aa: CASSLGDSVGNTIYF
v_call: TRBV5-1

cdr3_aa: CASSLILDRANEKLFF
v_call: TRBV7-4

cdr3_aa: CASSYQGAPNTEAFF
v_call: TRBV6-6

cdr3_aa: CSARDYRSPGELFF
v_call: TRBV20-1

cdr3_aa: CASSLRTGSGDTEAFF
v_call: TRBV4-3

cdr3_aa: CSAITRDRFGGIF
v_call: TRBV20-1

cdr3_aa: CSATVGGNQPQHF
v_call: TRBV29-1